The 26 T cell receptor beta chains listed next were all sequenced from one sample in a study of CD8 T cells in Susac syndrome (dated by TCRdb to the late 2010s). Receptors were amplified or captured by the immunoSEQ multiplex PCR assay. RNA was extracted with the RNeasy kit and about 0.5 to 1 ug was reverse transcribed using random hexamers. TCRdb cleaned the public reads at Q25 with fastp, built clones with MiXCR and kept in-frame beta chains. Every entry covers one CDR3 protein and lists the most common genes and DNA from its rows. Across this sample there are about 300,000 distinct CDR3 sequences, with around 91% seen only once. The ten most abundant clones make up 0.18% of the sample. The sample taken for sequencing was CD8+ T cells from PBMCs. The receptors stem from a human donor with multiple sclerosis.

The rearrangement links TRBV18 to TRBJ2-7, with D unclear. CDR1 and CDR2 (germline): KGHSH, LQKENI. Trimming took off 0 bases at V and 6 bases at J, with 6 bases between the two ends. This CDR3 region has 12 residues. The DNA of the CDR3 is TGTGCCAGCTCACCACCGCGAAGCGAGCAGTACTTC. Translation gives CASSPPRSEQYF.

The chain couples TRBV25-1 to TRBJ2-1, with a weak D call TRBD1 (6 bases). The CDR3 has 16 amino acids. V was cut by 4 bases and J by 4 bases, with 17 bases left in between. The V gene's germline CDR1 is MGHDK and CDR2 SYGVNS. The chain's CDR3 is CASSGKSWDTYNEQFF. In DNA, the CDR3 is TGTGCCAGCAGTGGAAAATCGTGGGACACTTACAATGAGCAGTTCTTC.

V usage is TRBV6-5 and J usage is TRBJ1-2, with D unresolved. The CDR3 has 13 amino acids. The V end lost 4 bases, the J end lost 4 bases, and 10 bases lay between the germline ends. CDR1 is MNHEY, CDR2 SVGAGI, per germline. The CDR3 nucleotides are TGTGCCAGCAGTTGGACGGACCGCTATGGCTACACCTTC. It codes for CASSWTDRYGYTF.

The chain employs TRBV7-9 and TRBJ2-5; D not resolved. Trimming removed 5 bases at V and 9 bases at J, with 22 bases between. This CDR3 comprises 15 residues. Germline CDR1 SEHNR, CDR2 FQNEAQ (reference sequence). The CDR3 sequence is CASSPSRWPLRPQYF. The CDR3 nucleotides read TGTGCCAGCAGCCCCTCCCGGTGGCCCCTTAGACCCCAGTACTTC. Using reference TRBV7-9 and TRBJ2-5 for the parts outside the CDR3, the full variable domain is DTGVSQNPRHKITKRGQNVTFRCDPISEHNRLYWYRQTLGQGPEFLTYFQNEAQLEKSRLLSDRFSAERPKGSFSTLEIQRTEQGDSAMYLCASSPSRWPLRPQYFGPGTRLLVL.

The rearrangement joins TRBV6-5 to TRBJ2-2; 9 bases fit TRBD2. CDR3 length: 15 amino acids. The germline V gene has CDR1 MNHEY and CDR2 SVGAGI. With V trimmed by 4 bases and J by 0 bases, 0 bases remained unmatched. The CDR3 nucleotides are TGTGCCAGCAGTTTAGCGGGGGCGAACACCGGGGAGCTGTTTTTT. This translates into CASSLAGANTGELFF.

Here the CDR3 DNA reads TGTGCCACCGGGACACCTTCGGAGCAGTTCTTC. The encoded protein is CATGTPSEQFF. The chain uses TRBV6-5 and TRBJ2-1; D might be TRBD1 (6 bases). Trimming took off 10 bases at V and 10 bases at J, with 14 bases between the two ends. The CDR3 sequence is 11 residues long. CDR1 and CDR2 from the germline V gene are MNHEY and SVGAGI.

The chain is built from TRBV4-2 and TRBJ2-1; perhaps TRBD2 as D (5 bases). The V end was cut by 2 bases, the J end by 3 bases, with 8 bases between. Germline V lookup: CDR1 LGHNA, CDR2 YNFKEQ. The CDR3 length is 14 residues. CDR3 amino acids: CASSQPGNYNEQFF. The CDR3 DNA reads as TGTGCCAGCAGCCAACCCGGGAACTACAATGAGCAGTTCTTC.

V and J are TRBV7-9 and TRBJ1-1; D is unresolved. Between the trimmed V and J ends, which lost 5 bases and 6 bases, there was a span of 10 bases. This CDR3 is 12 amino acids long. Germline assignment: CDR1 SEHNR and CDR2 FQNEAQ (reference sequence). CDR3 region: CASSLLRAEAFF. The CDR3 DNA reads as TGTGCCAGCAGCCTTTTACGCGCTGAAGCTTTCTTT. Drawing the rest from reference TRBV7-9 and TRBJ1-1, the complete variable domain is DTGVSQNPRHKITKRGQNVTFRCDPISEHNRLYWYRQTLGQGPEFLTYFQNEAQLEKSRLLSDRFSAERPKGSFSTLEIQRTEQGDSAMYLCASSLLRAEAFFGQGTRLTVV.

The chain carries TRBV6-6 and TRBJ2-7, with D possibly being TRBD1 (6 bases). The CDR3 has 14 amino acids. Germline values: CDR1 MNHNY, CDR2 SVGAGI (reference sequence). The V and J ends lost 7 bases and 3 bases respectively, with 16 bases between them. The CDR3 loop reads CASTYSRTDYEQYF. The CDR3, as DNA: TGTGCCAGCACCTACTCGAGGACAGACTACGAGCAGTACTTC.

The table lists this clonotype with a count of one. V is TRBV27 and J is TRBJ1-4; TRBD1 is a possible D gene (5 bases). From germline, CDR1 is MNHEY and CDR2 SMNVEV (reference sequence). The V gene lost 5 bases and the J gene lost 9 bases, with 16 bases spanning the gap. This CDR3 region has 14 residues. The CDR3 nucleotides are TGTGCCAGCAGTGAATCAGGGTCCGGGAAAAAACTGTTTTTT. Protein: CASSESGSGKKLFF.

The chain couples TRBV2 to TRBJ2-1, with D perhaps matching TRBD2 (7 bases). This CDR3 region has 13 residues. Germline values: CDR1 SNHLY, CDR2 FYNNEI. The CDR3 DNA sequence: TGTGCTGGGGGGGCCCGGAGGGTCTATGAGCAGTTCTTC. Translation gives CAGGARRVYEQFF.

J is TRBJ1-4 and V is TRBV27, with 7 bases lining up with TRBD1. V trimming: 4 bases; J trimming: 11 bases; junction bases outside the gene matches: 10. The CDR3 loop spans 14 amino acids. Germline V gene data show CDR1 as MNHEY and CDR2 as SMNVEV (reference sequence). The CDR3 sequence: CASSSMTGLEKLFF. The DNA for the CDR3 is TGTGCCAGCAGTTCGATGACAGGGTTGGAGAAACTGTTTTTT.

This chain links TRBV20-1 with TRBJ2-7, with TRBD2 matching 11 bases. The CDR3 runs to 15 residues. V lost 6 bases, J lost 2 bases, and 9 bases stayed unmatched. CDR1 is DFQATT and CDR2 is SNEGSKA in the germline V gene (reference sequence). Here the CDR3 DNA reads TGCAGTGCGGATTCGACTAGCGGGGAGGCCTACGAGCAGTACTTC. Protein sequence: CSADSTSGEAYEQYF.

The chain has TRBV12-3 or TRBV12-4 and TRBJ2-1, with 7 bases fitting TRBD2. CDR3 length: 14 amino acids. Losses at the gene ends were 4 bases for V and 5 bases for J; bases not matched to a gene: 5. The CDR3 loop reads CASSSPGTNNEQFF. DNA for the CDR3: TGTGCCAGCAGTTCCCCCGGGACTAACAATGAGCAGTTCTTC.

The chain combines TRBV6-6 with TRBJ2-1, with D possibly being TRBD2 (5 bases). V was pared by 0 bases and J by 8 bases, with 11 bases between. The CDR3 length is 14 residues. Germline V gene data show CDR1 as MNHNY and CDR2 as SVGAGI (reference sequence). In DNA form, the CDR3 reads TGTGCCAGCAGTTACTCGAACGGGGTCTATGAGCAGTTCTTC. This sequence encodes CASSYSNGVYEQFF.

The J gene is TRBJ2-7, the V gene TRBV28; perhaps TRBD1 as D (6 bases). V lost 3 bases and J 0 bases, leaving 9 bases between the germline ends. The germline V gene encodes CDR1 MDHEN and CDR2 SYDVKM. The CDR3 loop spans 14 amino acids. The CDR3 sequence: CASSLQGSSYEQYF. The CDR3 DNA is TGTGCCAGCAGTTTGCAGGGGAGCTCCTACGAGCAGTACTTC.

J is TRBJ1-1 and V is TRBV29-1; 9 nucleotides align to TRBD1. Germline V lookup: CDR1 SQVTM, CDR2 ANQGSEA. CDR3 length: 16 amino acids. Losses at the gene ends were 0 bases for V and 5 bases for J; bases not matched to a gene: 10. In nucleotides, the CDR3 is TGCAGCGTTGAAGATGTAGGCGCCGGGACAGGGACTGAAGCTTTCTTT. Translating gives CSVEDVGAGTGTEAFF.

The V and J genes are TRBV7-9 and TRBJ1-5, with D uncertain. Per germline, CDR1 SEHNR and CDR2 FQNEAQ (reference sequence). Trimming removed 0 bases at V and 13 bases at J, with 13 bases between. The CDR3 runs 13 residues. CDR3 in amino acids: CASSLALDGRQHF. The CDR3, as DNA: TGTGCCAGCAGCTTAGCGCTCGACGGCCGACAGCATTTT. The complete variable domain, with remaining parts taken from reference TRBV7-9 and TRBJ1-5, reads DTGVSQNPRHKITKRGQNVTFRCDPISEHNRLYWYRQTLGQGPEFLTYFQNEAQLEKSRLLSDRFSAERPKGSFSTLEIQRTEQGDSAMYLCASSLALDGRQHFGDGTRLSIL.

The CDR3 reads CASSQLYEQYF. In DNA form, the CDR3 reads TGTGCCAGCAGCCAACTTTACGAGCAGTACTTC. The rearrangement links TRBV3-1 to TRBJ2-7; no definite D call. The CDR3 extends over 11 amino acids. Trimming left V 2 bases short and J 4 bases short, with 3 bases between. The germline CDR1 and CDR2 sequences are LGHDT and YNNKEL (reference sequence).

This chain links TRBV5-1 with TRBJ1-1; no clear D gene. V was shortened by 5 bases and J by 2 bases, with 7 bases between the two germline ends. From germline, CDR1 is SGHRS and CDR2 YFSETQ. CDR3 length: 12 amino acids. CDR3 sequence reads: CASSISNTEAFF. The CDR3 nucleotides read TGCGCCAGCAGTATCAGTAACACTGAAGCTTTCTTT.

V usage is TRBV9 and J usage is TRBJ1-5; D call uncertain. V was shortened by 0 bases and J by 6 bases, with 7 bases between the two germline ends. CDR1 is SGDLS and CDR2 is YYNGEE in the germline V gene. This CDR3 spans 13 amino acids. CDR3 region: CASSVEGGQPQHF. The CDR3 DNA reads TGTGCCAGCAGCGTAGAGGGTGGTCAGCCCCAGCATTTT.

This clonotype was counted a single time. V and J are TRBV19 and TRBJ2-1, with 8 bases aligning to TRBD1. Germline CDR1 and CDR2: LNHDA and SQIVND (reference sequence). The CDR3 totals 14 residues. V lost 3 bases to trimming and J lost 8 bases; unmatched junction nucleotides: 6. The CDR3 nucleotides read TGTGCCAGTAGTATCCTGACAGGGGCCCATGAGCAGTTCTTC. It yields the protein CASSILTGAHEQFF.

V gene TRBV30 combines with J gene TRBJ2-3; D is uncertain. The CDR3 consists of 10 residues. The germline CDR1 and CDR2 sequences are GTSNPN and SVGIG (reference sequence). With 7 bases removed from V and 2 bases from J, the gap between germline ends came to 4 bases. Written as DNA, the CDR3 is TGTGCCTCGGACACAGATACGCAGTATTTT. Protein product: CASDTDTQYF.

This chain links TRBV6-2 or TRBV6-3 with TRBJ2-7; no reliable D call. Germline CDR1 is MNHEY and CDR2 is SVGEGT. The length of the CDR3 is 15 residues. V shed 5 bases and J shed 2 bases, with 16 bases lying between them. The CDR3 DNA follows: TGTGCCAGCAGTACTTCAGACGGCCTTCCCTACGAGCAGTACTTC. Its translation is CASSTSDGLPYEQYF.

This CDR3 reads CASRLVGKQYF. The CDR3 coding sequence is TGTGCAAGTCGCTTGGTAGGGAAGCAGTACTTC. The chain employs TRBV12-2 and TRBJ2-7. TRBV12-2 is listed as a pseudogene. This CDR3 region has 11 residues.

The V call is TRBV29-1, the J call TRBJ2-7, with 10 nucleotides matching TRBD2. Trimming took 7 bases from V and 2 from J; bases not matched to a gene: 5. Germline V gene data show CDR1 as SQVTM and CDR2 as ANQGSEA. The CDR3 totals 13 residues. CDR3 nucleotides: TGCAGCGCCAGGACTAGCGGTACCTACGAGCAGTACTTC. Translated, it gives CSARTSGTYEQYF.